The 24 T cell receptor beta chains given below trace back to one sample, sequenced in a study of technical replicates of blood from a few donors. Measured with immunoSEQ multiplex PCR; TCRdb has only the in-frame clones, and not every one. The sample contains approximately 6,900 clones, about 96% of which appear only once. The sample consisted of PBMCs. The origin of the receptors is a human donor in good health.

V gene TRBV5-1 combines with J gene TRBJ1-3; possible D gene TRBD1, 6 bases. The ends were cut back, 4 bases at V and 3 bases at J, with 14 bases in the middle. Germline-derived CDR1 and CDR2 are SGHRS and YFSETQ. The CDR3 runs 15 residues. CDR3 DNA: TGCGCCAGCAGCCCGATGGACAGCATTGGAAACACCATATATTTT. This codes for CASSPMDSIGNTIYF.

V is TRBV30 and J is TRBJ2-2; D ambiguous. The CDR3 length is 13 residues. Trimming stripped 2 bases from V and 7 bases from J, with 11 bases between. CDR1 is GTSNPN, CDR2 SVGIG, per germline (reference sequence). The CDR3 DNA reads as TGTGCCTGGAGTACACGGCGGCGCGGGGAGCTGTTTTTT. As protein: CAWSTRRRGELFF.

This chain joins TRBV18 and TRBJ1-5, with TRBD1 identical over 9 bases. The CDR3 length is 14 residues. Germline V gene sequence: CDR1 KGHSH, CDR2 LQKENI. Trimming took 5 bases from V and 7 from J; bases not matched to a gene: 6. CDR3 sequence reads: CASSTGQGGQPQHF. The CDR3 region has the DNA TGTGCCAGCTCAACGGGACAGGGCGGACAGCCCCAGCATTTT.

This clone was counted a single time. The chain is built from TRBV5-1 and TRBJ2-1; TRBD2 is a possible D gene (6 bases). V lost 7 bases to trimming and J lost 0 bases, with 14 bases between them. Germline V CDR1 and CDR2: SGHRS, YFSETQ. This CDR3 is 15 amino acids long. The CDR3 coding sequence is TGCGCCAGCGAGCCTCTCGGGAGCTCCTACAATGAGCAGTTCTTC. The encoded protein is CASEPLGSSYNEQFF.

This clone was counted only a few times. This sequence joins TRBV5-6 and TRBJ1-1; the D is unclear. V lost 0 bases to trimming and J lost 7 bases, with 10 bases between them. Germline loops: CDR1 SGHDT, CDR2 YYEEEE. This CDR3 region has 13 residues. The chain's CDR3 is CASSLVGGGEAFF. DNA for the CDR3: TGTGCCAGCAGCTTGGTAGGCGGAGGTGAAGCTTTCTTT.

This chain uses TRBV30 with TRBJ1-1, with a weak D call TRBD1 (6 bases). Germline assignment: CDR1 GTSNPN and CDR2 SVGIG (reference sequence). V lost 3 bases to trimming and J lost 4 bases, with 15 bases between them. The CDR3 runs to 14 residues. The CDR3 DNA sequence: TGTGCCTGGAGGGATAAAGGGGGACCCACTGAAGCTTTCTTT. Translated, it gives CAWRDKGGPTEAFF. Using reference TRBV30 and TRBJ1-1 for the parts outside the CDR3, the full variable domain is SQTIHQWPATLVQPVGSPLSLECTVEGTSNPNLYWYRQAAGRGLQLLFYSVGIGQISSEVPQNLSASRPQDRQFILSSKKLLLSDSGFYLCAWRDKGGPTEAFFGQGTRLTVV.

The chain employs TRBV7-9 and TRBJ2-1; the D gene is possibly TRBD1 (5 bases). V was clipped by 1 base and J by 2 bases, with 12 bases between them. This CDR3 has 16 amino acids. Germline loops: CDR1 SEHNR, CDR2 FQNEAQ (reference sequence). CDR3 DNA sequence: TGTGCCAGCAGCTTAGTGCGTAAGGGGACCTACAATGAGCAGTTCTTC. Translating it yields CASSLVRKGTYNEQFF.

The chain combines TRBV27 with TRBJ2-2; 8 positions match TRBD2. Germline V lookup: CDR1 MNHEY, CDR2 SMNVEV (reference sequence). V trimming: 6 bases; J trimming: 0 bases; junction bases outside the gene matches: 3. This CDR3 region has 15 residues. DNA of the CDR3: TGTGCCAGCAGGGCGGGAGGTCCGAACACCGGGGAGCTGTTTTTT. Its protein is CASRAGGPNTGELFF.

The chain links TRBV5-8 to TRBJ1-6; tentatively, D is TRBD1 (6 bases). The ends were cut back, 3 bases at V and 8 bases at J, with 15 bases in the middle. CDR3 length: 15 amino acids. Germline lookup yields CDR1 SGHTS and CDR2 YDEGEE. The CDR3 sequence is CASSSGQRLDSPLHF. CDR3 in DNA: TGTGCCAGCAGCTCAGGACAGCGACTGGATTCACCCCTCCACTTT.

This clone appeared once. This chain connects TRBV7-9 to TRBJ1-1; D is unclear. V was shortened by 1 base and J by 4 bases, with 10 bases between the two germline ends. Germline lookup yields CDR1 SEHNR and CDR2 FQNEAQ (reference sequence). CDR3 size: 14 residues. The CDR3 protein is CASSLVIEGTEAFF. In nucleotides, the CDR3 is TGTGCCAGCAGCTTAGTTATCGAGGGCACTGAAGCTTTCTTT. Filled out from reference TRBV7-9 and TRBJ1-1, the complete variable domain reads DTGVSQNPRHKITKRGQNVTFRCDPISEHNRLYWYRQTLGQGPEFLTYFQNEAQLEKSRLLSDRFSAERPKGSFSTLEIQRTEQGDSAMYLCASSLVIEGTEAFFGQGTRLTVV.

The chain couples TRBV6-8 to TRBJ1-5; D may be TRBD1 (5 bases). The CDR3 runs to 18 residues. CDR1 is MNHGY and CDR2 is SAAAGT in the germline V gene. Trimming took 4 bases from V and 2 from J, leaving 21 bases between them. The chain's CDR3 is CASSSVPGKNGGNQPQHF. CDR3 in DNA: TGTGCCAGCAGTTCGGTACCAGGGAAGAATGGAGGCAATCAGCCCCAGCATTTT.

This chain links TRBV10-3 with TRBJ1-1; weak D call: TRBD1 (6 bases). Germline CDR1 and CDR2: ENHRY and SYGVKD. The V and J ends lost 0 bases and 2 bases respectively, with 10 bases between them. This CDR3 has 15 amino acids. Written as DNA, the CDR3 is TGTGCCATCAGTGAGTCGGGGGCAGCTAACACTGAAGCTTTCTTT. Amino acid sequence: CAISESGAANTEAFF.

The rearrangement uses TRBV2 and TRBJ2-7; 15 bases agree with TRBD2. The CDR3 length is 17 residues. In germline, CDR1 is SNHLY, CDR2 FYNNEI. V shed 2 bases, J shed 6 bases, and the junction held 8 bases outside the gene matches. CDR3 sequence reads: CASSERIPGLAGGEQYF. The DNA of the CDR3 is TGTGCCAGCAGTGAAAGAATTCCGGGACTAGCGGGAGGCGAGCAGTACTTC.

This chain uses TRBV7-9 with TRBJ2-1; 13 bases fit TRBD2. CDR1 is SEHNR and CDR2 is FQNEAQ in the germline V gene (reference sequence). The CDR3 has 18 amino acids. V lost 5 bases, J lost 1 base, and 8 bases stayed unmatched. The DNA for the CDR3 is TGTGCCAGCAGCACCGGACTAGCGGGAGTTGGGTCCTACAATGAGCAGTTCTTC. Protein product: CASSTGLAGVGSYNEQFF.

The CDR3: CAWSFPSALYGYTF. The CDR3 coding sequence is TGTGCCTGGAGTTTCCCGAGTGCCCTCTATGGCTACACCTTC. The chain recombines TRBV30 with TRBJ1-2; D is unresolved. Looked up from germline, CDR1 is GTSNPN and CDR2 is SVGIG (reference sequence). Trimming shortened V by 2 bases and J by 4 bases, and 14 bases separated the two germline ends. CDR3 length: 14 amino acids.

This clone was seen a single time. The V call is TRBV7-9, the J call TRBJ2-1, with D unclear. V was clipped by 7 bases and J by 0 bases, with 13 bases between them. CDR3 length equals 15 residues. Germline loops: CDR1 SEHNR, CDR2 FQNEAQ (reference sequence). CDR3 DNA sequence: TGTGCCAGCACCTTTGCATGGAGCTCCTACAATGAGCAGTTCTTC. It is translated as CASTFAWSSYNEQFF.

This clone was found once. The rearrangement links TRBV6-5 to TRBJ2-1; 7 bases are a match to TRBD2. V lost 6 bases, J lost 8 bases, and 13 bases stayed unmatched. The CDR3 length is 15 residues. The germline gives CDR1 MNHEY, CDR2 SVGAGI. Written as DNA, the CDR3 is TGTGCCAGCAGCTCCTTAGCGGGTCGGAGCGATGAGCAGTTCTTC. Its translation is CASSSLAGRSDEQFF.

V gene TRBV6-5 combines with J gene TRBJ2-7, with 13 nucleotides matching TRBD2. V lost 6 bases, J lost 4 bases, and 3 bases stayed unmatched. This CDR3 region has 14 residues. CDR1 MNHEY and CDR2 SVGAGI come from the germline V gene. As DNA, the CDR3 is TGTGCCAGCAGACGGACTAGCGGGAGATACGAGCAGTACTTC. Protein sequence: CASRRTSGRYEQYF.

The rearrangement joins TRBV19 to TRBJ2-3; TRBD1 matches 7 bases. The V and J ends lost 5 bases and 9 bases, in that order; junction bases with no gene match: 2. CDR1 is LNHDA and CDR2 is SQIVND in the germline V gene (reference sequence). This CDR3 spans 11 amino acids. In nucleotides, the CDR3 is TGTGCCAGTAGTGCAGGGGGAACGCAGTATTTT. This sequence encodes CASSAGGTQYF.

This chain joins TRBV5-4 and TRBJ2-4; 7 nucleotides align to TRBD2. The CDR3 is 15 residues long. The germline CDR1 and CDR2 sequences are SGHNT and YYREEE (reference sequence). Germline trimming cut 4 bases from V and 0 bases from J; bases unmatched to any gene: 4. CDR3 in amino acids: CASSGRGEAKNIQYF. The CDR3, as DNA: TGTGCCAGCAGCGGGAGGGGCGAAGCCAAAAACATTCAGTACTTC.

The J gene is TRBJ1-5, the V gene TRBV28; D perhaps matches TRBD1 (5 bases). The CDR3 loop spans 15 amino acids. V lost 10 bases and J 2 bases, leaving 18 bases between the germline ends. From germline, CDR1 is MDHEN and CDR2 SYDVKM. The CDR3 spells CATLPGQRGNQPQHF. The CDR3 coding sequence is TGTGCCACCCTCCCAGGGCAGCGTGGCAATCAGCCCCAGCATTTT.

CDR3 DNA sequence: TGTGCCAGCAGTTTATTTGACAGGGGCGGCGAGCAGTACTTC. Translating it yields CASSLFDRGGEQYF. This chain links TRBV27 with TRBJ2-7; 8 bases are a match to TRBD1. The CDR3 has 14 amino acids. Germline CDR1 and CDR2: MNHEY and SMNVEV (reference sequence). V lost 1 base to trimming and J lost 6 bases; unmatched junction nucleotides: 5.

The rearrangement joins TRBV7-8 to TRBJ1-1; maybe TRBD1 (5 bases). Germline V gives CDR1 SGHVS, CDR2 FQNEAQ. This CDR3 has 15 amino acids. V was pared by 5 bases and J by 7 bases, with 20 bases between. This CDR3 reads CASSPAEGAVGEAFF. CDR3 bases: TGTGCCAGCAGCCCGGCGGAAGGGGCGGTAGGTGAAGCTTTCTTT.

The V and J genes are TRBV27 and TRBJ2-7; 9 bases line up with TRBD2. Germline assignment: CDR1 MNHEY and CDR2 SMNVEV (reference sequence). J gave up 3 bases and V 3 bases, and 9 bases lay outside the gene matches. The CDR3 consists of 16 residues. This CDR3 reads CASSLREGRSSYEQYF. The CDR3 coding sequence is TGTGCCAGCAGTTTGCGGGAGGGCCGGTCGAGCTACGAGCAGTACTTC.